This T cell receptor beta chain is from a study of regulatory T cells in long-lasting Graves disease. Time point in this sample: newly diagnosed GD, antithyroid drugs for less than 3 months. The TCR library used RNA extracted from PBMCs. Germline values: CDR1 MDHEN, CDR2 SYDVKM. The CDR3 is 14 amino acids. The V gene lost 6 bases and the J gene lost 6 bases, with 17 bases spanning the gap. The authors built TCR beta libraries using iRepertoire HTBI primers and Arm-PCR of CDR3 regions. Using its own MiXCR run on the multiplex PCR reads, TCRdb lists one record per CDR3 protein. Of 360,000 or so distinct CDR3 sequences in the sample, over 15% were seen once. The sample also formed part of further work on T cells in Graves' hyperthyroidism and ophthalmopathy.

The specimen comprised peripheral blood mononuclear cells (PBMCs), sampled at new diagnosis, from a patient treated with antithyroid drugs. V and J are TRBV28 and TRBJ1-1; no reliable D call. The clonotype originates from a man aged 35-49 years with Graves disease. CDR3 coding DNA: TGTGCCAGCAGCTCAGAAACTAGGGAATCTGAAGCTTTCTTT. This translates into CASSSETRESEAFF. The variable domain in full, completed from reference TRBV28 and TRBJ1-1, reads DVKVTQSSRYLVKRTGEKVFLECVQDMDHENMFWYRQDPGLGLRLIYFSYDVKMKEKGDIPEGYSVSREKKERFSLILESASTNQTSMYLCASSSETRESEAFFGQGTRLTVV.